Below, 9 T cell receptor beta chains from the same sample are listed, as sequenced in a study of blood T cell repertoires in COVID-19. Generated by immunoSEQ multiplex PCR, the TCRdb table keeps only in-frame clones and is missing some. The repertoire includes 70,000 to 80,000 clones, more than 75% of them detected once, and about 12% sits in the top ten. The sequencing input was peripheral blood. Every receptor here comes from a woman aged 55-69 years with acute or convalescent COVID-19.

This chain uses TRBV6-5 with TRBJ2-7; 8 bases fit TRBD2. CDR3 size: 14 residues. Germline CDR1 and CDR2: MNHEY and SVGAGI. V shed 3 bases, J shed 4 bases, and the junction held 5 bases outside the gene matches. The CDR3 here is CASSYSGGSYEQYF. CDR3 in DNA: TGTGCCAGCAGTTATTCGGGGGGGTCTTACGAGCAGTACTTC.

V gene TRBV2 combines with J gene TRBJ1-1, with a weak D call TRBD1 (6 bases). There are 14 residues in the CDR3. Trimming removed 7 bases from V and 4 bases from J, with 16 bases in between. CDR1 and CDR2 (germline): SNHLY, FYNNEI. The CDR3 DNA reads as TGTGCCAGCAAAACAGGGACGGGGGGCACTGAAGCTTTCTTT. Encoded protein: CASKTGTGGTEAFF.

The chain recombines TRBV5-4 with TRBJ2-2; 9 nucleotides agree with TRBD1. The V and J ends lost 9 bases and 6 bases, in that order; junction bases with no gene match: 18. Germline CDR1 is SGHNT and CDR2 is YYREEE (reference sequence). This CDR3 comprises 17 residues. This chain's CDR3 is CATEGRGQGFRAGELFF. CDR3 in DNA: TGTGCCACCGAGGGTAGGGGACAGGGTTTTCGGGCCGGGGAGCTGTTTTTT.

This rearrangement joins TRBV5-4 to TRBJ2-6, with TRBD1 as a possible D gene (6 bases). Germline V gene sequence: CDR1 SGHNT, CDR2 YYREEE (reference sequence). The ends were cut back, 5 bases at V and 0 bases at J, with 15 bases in the middle. The CDR3 totals 17 residues. The CDR3 region has the DNA TGTGCCAGCAGTCTCCCGACAGGCGGCTCTGGGGCCAACGTCCTGACTTTC. Its protein product is CASSLPTGGSGANVLTF.

The chain links TRBV2 to TRBJ2-3, with D hard to call. The CDR3 runs to 15 residues. Per germline, CDR1 SNHLY and CDR2 FYNNEI. Trimming took 6 bases from V and 2 from J, leaving 15 bases between them. The CDR3: CASSNDGGFTDTQYF. CDR3 bases: TGTGCCAGCAGCAACGACGGCGGCTTCACAGATACGCAGTATTTT.

The chain is built from TRBV5-4 and TRBJ2-1; the match to TRBD1 covers 8 bases. The CDR3 totals 16 residues. Germline V lookup: CDR1 SGHNT, CDR2 YYREEE (reference sequence). V was clipped by 4 bases and J by 7 bases; unmatched bases: 13. CDR3 protein: CASSRGSNRGVNEQFF. DNA of the CDR3: TGTGCCAGCAGCAGAGGTAGCAACAGGGGGGTGAATGAGCAGTTCTTC.

V is TRBV29-1 and J is TRBJ2-7, with TRBD1 as a possible D gene (5 bases). The CDR3 spans 15 residues. Trimming removed 4 bases at V and 1 base at J, with 17 bases between. Germline loops: CDR1 SQVTM, CDR2 ANQGSEA. The CDR3 bases are TGCAGCGTTGTAGCCCCCGGGCAGGGTTCCTACGAGCAGTACTTC. It encodes CSVVAPGQGSYEQYF.

The count of this clone is one. This sequence joins TRBV2 and TRBJ1-2; the match to TRBD1 covers 9 bases. Germline V gene lookup returns CDR1 SNHLY and CDR2 FYNNEI. The CDR3 sequence is 13 residues long. V lost 6 bases, J lost 5 bases, and 4 bases stayed unmatched. CDR3 coding DNA: TGTGCCAGCAGACCGGGACAGGGATATGGCTACACCTTC. Translating gives CASRPGQGYGYTF.

This clone was observed a few times. The chain is built from TRBV5-6 and TRBJ1-6; 7 positions agree with TRBD1. With V trimmed by 4 bases and J by 6 bases, 10 bases remained unmatched. The CDR3 is 16 residues long. Looked up from germline, CDR1 is SGHDT and CDR2 is YYEEEE. CDR3 DNA sequence: TGTGCCAGCAGCGATAGTCACAGGGGCGGTAATTCACCCCTCCACTTT. As protein: CASSDSHRGGNSPLHF.